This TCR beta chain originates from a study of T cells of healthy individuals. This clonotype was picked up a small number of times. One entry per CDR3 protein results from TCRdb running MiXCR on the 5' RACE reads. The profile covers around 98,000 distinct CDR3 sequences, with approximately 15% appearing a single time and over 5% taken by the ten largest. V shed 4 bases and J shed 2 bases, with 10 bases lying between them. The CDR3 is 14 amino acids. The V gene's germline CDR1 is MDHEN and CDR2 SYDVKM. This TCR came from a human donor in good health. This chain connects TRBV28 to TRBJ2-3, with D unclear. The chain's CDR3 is CASSSQQVTDTQYF. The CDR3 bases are TGTGCCAGCAGTTCTCAGCAGGTCACAGATACGCAGTATTTT.